The text below deals with one T cell receptor (beta chain). The data were obtained in a study of shared clonotypes between healthy human individuals. Germline CDR1 is SGHKS and CDR2 is YYEKEE (reference sequence). The CDR3 loop spans 14 amino acids. Trimming took 4 bases from V and 4 from J; bases not matched to a gene: 4. TCRdb's table, derived via immunoSEQ multiplex PCR, lists solely in-frame clones and lacks some. The sample has roughly 2.2 million clones, 90% to 95% seen once. Sequencing used naive CD4+ T cells from PBMCs. The subset here: CD45RA+ positively selected. The chain combines TRBV5-5 with TRBJ2-7, with 11 positions matching TRBD2. This receptor was taken from a man between 18 and 29 years old in good health. Some clones in this sample may be carry-over from other donors' samples. The CDR3 DNA follows: TGTGCCAGCAGCGTAGCGGGAGGGCCTTACGAGCAGTACTTC. It codes for CASSVAGGPYEQYF.